The present entry profiles one T cell receptor (beta chain) with its context. CDR1 is SGHTA and CDR2 is FQGNSA in the germline V gene. Trimming took off 3 bases at V and 5 bases at J, with 4 bases between the two ends. This CDR3 region has 12 residues. The sample comes from a study of control samples from healthy donors and cancer patients. This table comes from immunoSEQ multiplex PCR, and its TCRdb copy is limited to in-frame clones, with some not included. The profile shows about 40,000 clones, around nine tenths of them singletons. This sequence was found in a woman aged 45-65 years in good health. The chain joins TRBV7-2 to TRBJ1-4; D call uncertain. Sequenced material: blood. DNA of the CDR3: TGTGCCAGCAGCTTGGGGAATGAAAAACTGTTTTTT. Amino acid sequence: CASSLGNEKLFF.